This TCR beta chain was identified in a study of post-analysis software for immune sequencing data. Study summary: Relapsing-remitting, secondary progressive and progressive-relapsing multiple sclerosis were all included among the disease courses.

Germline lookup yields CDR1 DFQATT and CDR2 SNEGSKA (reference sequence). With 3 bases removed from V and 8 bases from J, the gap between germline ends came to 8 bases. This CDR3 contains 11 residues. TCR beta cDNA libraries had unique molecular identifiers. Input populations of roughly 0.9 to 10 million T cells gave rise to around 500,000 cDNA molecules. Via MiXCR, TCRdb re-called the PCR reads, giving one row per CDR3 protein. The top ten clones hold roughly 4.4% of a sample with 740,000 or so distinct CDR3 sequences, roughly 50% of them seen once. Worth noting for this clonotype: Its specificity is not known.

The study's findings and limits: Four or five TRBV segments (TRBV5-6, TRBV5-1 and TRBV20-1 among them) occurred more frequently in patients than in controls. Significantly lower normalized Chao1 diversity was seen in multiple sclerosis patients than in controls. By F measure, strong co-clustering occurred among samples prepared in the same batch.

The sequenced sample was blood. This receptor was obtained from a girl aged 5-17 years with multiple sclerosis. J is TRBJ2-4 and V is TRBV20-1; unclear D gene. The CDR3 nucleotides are TGCAGTGCTAGCGTGGCGGACATTCAGTACTTC. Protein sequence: CSASVADIQYF.